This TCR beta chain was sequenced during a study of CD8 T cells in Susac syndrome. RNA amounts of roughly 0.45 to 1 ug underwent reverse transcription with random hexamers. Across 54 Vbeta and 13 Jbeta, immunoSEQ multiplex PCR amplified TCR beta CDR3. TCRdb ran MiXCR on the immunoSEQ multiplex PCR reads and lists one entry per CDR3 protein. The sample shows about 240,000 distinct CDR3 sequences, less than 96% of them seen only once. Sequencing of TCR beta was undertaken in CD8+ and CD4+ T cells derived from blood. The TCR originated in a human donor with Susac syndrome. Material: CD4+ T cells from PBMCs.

CDR3: CASSQGWGRTEAFF. CDR3 nucleotide sequence: TGTGCCAGCAGCCAAGGGTGGGGTAGGACTGAAGCTTTCTTT. The gene calls are TRBV5-6 and TRBJ1-1; D remains unclear. The CDR3 spans 14 residues. Germline lookup yields CDR1 SGHDT and CDR2 YYEEEE. Between the trimmed V and J ends, which lost 4 bases and 5 bases, there was a span of 15 bases.